This is a list of T cell receptor beta chains from one sample in a study of blood T cells in healthy people across ages. TCRdb re-called the 5' RACE reads through MiXCR, storing one row per CDR3 protein. The table shows approximately 1,000,000 distinct CDR3 sequences, with less than 50% occurring only once. The material sequenced was blood. Source of these receptors: a woman aged 55-69 years in good health. Each CDR3 is given with its conserved first and last residue. The order of the fields is clone size, V gene, J gene, D gene, CDR3 DNA, CDR3 protein. The D gene is left open where the match is weak. Clone size appears in some rows only: once, few, many, or a class for an expanded clone.

NA,TRBV5-1,TRBJ2-7,TRBD2,TGCGCCAGCAGCTTGACCCCGGGAGGGATCTCCTACGAGCAGTACTTC,CASSLTPGGISYEQYF
few,TRBV10-2,TRBJ2-7,TRBD2,TGCGCCAGCAGTGTCCCCGGACTAGCGGGACCCTACGAGCAGTACTTC,CASSVPGLAGPYEQYF
once,TRBV5-1,TRBJ1-1,NA,TGCGCCAGCAGCTTGGAGGGGGGAGGAGGTGAAGCTTTCTTT,CASSLEGGGGEAFF
NA,TRBV9,TRBJ2-5,TRBD2,TGTGCCAGCAGCGTAGTACTAGCGGGGGTCGAGACCCAGTACTTC,CASSVVLAGVETQYF
NA,TRBV27,TRBJ2-7,TRBD2,TGTGCCAGCAGTTTAGGCCCCCCGGCGGGAGCCTCCTACGAGCAGTACTTC,CASSLGPPAGASYEQYF
NA,TRBV5-1,TRBJ2-1,NA,TGCGCCAGCATGTCCGACGGGTACAATGAGCAGTTCTTC,CASMSDGYNEQFF
NA,TRBV6-5,TRBJ2-7,TRBD2,TGTGCCAGCGGAATAGCGGGAGAATACGAGCAGTACTTC,CASGIAGEYEQYF
few,TRBV25-1,TRBJ1-2,TRBD1,TGTGCCAGCAGTGAATACGACAGGGACGGCTACACCTTC,CASSEYDRDGYTF
few,TRBV6-2/TRBV6-3,TRBJ2-7,TRBD2,TGTGCCAGCAGTGACCGGACTAGCGGGAGACGGGACGAGCAGTACTTC,CASSDRTSGRRDEQYF
NA,TRBV10-1,TRBJ2-7,TRBD2,TGCGCCAGCAGTGAGTCGACTCTGGGACTAGCGGATCCGCAAAACGAGCAGTACTTC,CASSESTLGLADPQNEQYF
NA,TRBV2,TRBJ1-5,NA,TGTGCCAGTTCGGACAGAGAAACCGATCAGCCCCAGCATTTT,CASSDRETDQPQHF
NA,TRBV9,TRBJ1-6,NA,TGTGCCAGCAGCGGAGAGACACAAGCGAATTCACCCCTCCACTTT,CASSGETQANSPLHF
few,TRBV2,TRBJ2-7,NA,TGTGCCAGTTCCCAGGGGGACTTGAACGAGCAGTACTTC,CASSQGDLNEQYF
NA,TRBV19,TRBJ2-1,TRBD2,TGTGCCAGTAGTATAGCGGGAGGGCTTAGTGAGCAGTTCTTC,CASSIAGGLSEQFF
NA,TRBV29-1,TRBJ1-1,NA,TGCAGCGTTCGTCAGAGATTGAACACTGAAGCTTTCTTT,CSVRQRLNTEAFF
few,TRBV5-1,TRBJ1-4,TRBD1,TGCGCCAGCAGCTTGCCCCACGCTCGGACAGGGGAGGCTTTGACTAATGAAAAACTGTTTTTT,CASSLPHARTGEALTNEKLFF
once,TRBV7-9,TRBJ2-5,TRBD2,TGTGCCAGCAGCTTAGGATACGGGAGGTTCTACAATGAGCAGTACTTC,CASSLGYGRFYNEQYF
few,TRBV6-1,TRBJ2-7,NA,TGTGCCAGCAGTGGGGTTAGTGGGGGTATGAGCTACGAGCAGTACTTC,CASSGVSGGMSYEQYF
NA,TRBV29-1,TRBJ2-3,NA,TGCAGCGTTGAAGATCCCGAAAGTAGTCCGAATACGCAGTATTTT,CSVEDPESSPNTQYF
few,TRBV11-2,TRBJ2-3,NA,TGTGCCAGCAGCTCCGTCCCAGTATATTCAGATACGCAGTATTTT,CASSSVPVYSDTQYF